The 12 T cell receptor beta chains below come from one sample, sequenced in a study of PD-1 and CTLA-4 blockade in melanoma. Only in-frame clones appear in the TCRdb table, and some are missing; sequencing was by immunoSEQ multiplex PCR. The sample yields 8,500 to 13,000 clones, roughly four fifths seen once. The input for sequencing was CD8+ T cells from peripheral blood, taken from a patient given anti-PD-1 treatment. These receptors came from a human donor with melanoma.

V and J are TRBV7-9 and TRBJ2-7, with D uncertain. Germline-derived CDR1 and CDR2 are SEHNR and FQNEAQ (reference sequence). CDR3 length equals 13 residues. The V gene lost 5 bases and the J gene lost 0 bases, with 8 bases spanning the gap. The CDR3 reads CASSAGNSYEQYF. The CDR3 nucleotides read TGTGCCAGCAGCGCAGGAAACTCCTACGAGCAGTACTTC. Combining the CDR3 with reference TRBV7-9 and TRBJ2-7 gives the whole variable domain DTGVSQNPRHKITKRGQNVTFRCDPISEHNRLYWYRQTLGQGPEFLTYFQNEAQLEKSRLLSDRFSAERPKGSFSTLEIQRTEQGDSAMYLCASSAGNSYEQYFGPGTRLTVT.

The V and J genes are TRBV12-3 or TRBV12-4 and TRBJ2-2, with D unclear. The CDR3 runs to 12 residues. V was trimmed by 5 bases and J by 3 bases, leaving 4 bases between them. The CDR3 DNA reads as TGTGCCAGCAGTCGCTACACCGGGGAGCTGTTTTTT. Translated, it gives CASSRYTGELFF.

The count of this clone is one. The chain recombines TRBV2 with TRBJ2-7, with D perhaps TRBD1 (6 bases). Trimming cost V 2 bases and J 3 bases, with 14 bases left between them. The CDR3 is 15 residues long. Germline CDR1 SNHLY, CDR2 FYNNEI. The DNA of the CDR3 is TGTGCCAGCAGTGAACGCCCAGGGGCCCTCTACGAGCAGTACTTC. Protein product: CASSERPGALYEQYF.

The genes are TRBV9 and TRBJ2-1; D uncertain. The CDR3 is 15 residues long. Trimming removed 0 bases at V and 2 bases at J, with 9 bases between. The V gene's germline CDR1 is SGDLS and CDR2 YYNGEE. The CDR3: CASSVESTTYNEQFF. The CDR3 region has the DNA TGTGCCAGCAGCGTAGAATCGACAACCTACAATGAGCAGTTCTTC.

The chain recombines TRBV27 with TRBJ2-7, with 13 positions matching TRBD2. Germline CDR1 is MNHEY and CDR2 is SMNVEV (reference sequence). V shed 6 bases, J shed 5 bases, and the junction held 13 bases outside the gene matches. The length of the CDR3 is 17 residues. CDR3 in amino acids: CASRPTSGRAAAHEQYF. Here the CDR3 DNA reads TGTGCCAGCAGACCAACTAGCGGGAGGGCCGCGGCTCACGAGCAGTACTTC.

The chain joins TRBV28 to TRBJ1-5, with D possibly TRBD1 on 5 matching bases. The V and J ends lost 6 bases and 0 bases respectively, with 9 bases between them. The CDR3 length is 14 residues. Germline V gene data show CDR1 as MDHEN and CDR2 as SYDVKM. CDR3 in amino acids: CASRGDFSNQPQHF. CDR3 DNA: TGTGCCAGCAGGGGGGACTTTAGCAATCAGCCCCAGCATTTT.

This clone was picked up one time. The V gene is TRBV7-2, the J gene TRBJ1-1; the D gene is possibly TRBD1 (6 bases). The CDR3 runs 14 residues. Trimming removed 5 bases from V and 5 bases from J, with 15 bases in between. Germline V gene lookup returns CDR1 SGHTA and CDR2 FQGNSA. The CDR3 DNA sequence: TGTGCCAGCAGCCCATTTCAGGGGCATACTGAAGCTTTCTTT. Translation gives CASSPFQGHTEAFF.

The chain has TRBV30 and TRBJ2-7; the D is unclear. Trimming shortened V by 0 bases and J by 7 bases, and 13 bases separated the two germline ends. The length of the CDR3 is 13 residues. CDR1 is GTSNPN and CDR2 is SVGIG in the germline V gene (reference sequence). The CDR3 here is CAWSVGPAYEQYF. CDR3 coding DNA: TGTGCCTGGAGTGTAGGGCCGGCGTATGAGCAGTACTTC.

This clone is classed as medium-sized. This sequence joins TRBV7-9 and TRBJ1-3; D remains ambiguous. Per germline, CDR1 SEHNR and CDR2 FQNEAQ (reference sequence). Trimming took 1 base from V and 8 from J, leaving 0 bases between them. The CDR3 consists of 10 residues. The CDR3 loop reads CASSLDTIYF. CDR3 nucleotides: TGTGCCAGCAGCTTAGACACCATATATTTT.

V and J are TRBV6-1 and TRBJ2-5; 9 nucleotides align to TRBD1. Trimming removed 4 bases from V and 0 bases from J; junction bases left unmatched: 12. This CDR3 spans 18 amino acids. Germline V gene data show CDR1 as MNHNS and CDR2 as SASEGT. CDR3 in amino acids: CASSAGQGFSVDQETQYF. CDR3 nucleotides: TGTGCCAGCAGTGCGGGACAGGGTTTCTCCGTCGACCAAGAGACCCAGTACTTC.

The CDR3 spells CASSEEGRQNQPQHF. For the CDR3, the DNA is TGTGCCAGCTCTGAAGAGGGGAGACAAAATCAGCCCCAGCATTTT. The chain has TRBV18 and TRBJ1-5; a weak D match, TRBD1 (5 bases). Per germline, CDR1 KGHSH and CDR2 LQKENI. V was trimmed by 6 bases and J by 4 bases, leaving 16 bases between them. The CDR3 extends over 15 amino acids.

This clone was recorded only once. This chain connects TRBV9 to TRBJ1-2; D is undetermined. The CDR3 covers 13 residues. V was pared by 4 bases and J by 4 bases, with 11 bases between. Looked up from germline, CDR1 is SGDLS and CDR2 is YYNGEE. This CDR3 reads CASSPGSSYGYTF. In nucleotides, the CDR3 is TGTGCCAGCAGCCCTGGGAGCTCCTATGGCTACACCTTC. Together with reference TRBV9 and TRBJ1-2, the CDR3 gives the full variable domain: DSGVTQTPKHLITATGQRVTLRCSPRSGDLSVYWYQQSLDQGLQFLIQYYNGEERAKGNILERFSAQQFPDLHSELNLSSLELGDSALYFCASSPGSSYGYTFGSGTRLTVV.